These 30 T cell receptor beta chains were sequenced from one sample in a study of blood T cell repertoires in COVID-19. Produced via immunoSEQ multiplex PCR; TCRdb's table is partial and in-frame only. The table records about 260,000 clones, around 87% of them present only once. Sample: PBMCs or T cells enriched from blood (not recorded which). All receptors derive from a young woman who had recovered from COVID-19.

V usage is TRBV5-6 and J usage is TRBJ2-7, with 8 bases fitting TRBD1. Per germline, CDR1 SGHDT and CDR2 YYEEEE. Trimming at V came to 5 bases and at J to 3 bases, leaving 7 bases not matched to a gene. This CDR3 contains 14 residues. The CDR3 bases are TGTGCCAGCAGACGCGCGGACAGGGTCTACGAGCAGTACTTC. It specifies CASRRADRVYEQYF.

The chain uses TRBV27 and TRBJ1-5, with D perhaps TRBD1 (5 bases). V gave up 8 bases and J gave up 9 bases, with 17 bases separating them. CDR1 MNHEY and CDR2 SMNVEV come from the germline V gene (reference sequence). There are 13 residues in the CDR3. DNA of the CDR3: TGTGCCAGCGCTCTTTCGACAGTTGGGCCCCAGCATTTT. Translation: CASALSTVGPQHF.

V usage is TRBV7-9 and J usage is TRBJ1-1, with 7 bases lining up with TRBD1. J was trimmed by 1 base and V by 5 bases; bases with no gene match: 7. Germline V gives CDR1 SEHNR, CDR2 FQNEAQ (reference sequence). CDR3 length: 15 residues. The CDR3 protein is CASSPWGQRNTEAFF. The CDR3 region has the DNA TGTGCCAGCAGCCCCTGGGGACAGAGGAACACTGAAGCTTTCTTT.

This chain joins TRBV28 and TRBJ2-7; D perhaps matches TRBD1 (6 bases). V was cut by 4 bases and J by 0 bases, with 16 bases left in between. From germline, CDR1 is MDHEN and CDR2 SYDVKM. This CDR3 comprises 16 residues. The CDR3 DNA is TGTGCCAGCAGTTACCACAGGGCCCTCAGCTCCTACGAGCAGTACTTC. This translates into CASSYHRALSSYEQYF.

This clone was seen only a few times. The V and J genes are TRBV2 and TRBJ2-5; possible D gene TRBD1, 6 bases. This CDR3 is built from 13 residues. V lost 5 bases to trimming and J lost 5 bases, with 12 bases between them. Germline values: CDR1 SNHLY, CDR2 FYNNEI. CDR3 residues: CASSYRVGETQYF. The CDR3 DNA sequence: TGTGCCAGCAGTTACAGGGTTGGGGAGACCCAGTACTTC.

The genes are TRBV5-4 and TRBJ2-2; TRBD1 aligns across 8 bases. The CDR3 is 18 residues long. J gave up 0 bases and V 3 bases, and 10 bases lay outside the gene matches. Germline V lookup: CDR1 SGHNT, CDR2 YYREEE (reference sequence). This chain's CDR3 is CASSSFGDRRSNTGELFF. DNA for the CDR3: TGTGCCAGCAGCTCCTTTGGGGACAGGAGATCGAACACCGGGGAGCTGTTTTTT.

A word on this clone: In the same sample, other DNA sequences code for this CDR3. The rearrangement links TRBV7-9 to TRBJ2-5; TRBD1 matches 7 bases. Germline-derived CDR1 and CDR2 are SEHNR and FQNEAQ (reference sequence). This CDR3 region has 13 residues. V trimming: 6 bases; J trimming: 4 bases; junction bases outside the gene matches: 5. CDR3 in DNA: TGTGCCAGCAGTTCTAGGGGGCCAGAGACCCAGTACTTC. As protein: CASSSRGPETQYF.

Of note for this clone: At one end, the junction sequence differs from germline, possibly due to a read error. The rearrangement uses TRBV6-1 and TRBJ2-5, with 10 bases lining up with TRBD2. Germline values: CDR1 MNHNS, CDR2 SASEGT. CDR3 size: 14 residues. The CDR3 protein is CASSEVASGGDPDF. The CDR3 DNA reads TGTGCCAGCAGTGAAGTAGCTAGCGGGGGAGACCCTGACTTC.

V gene TRBV3-1 (or the pseudogene TRBV3-2) combines with J gene TRBJ2-1, with TRBD2 as a possible D gene (5 bases). V gave up 1 base and J gave up 2 bases, with 6 bases separating them. CDR3 length: 14 residues. Germline loops: CDR1 LGHDT, CDR2 YNNKEL (reference sequence). The CDR3 DNA sequence: TGTGCCAGCAGCCAAGCGGGAACCTACAATGAGCAGTTCTTC. It codes for CASSQAGTYNEQFF.

CDR3 in amino acids: CASRGTRGRNQPQHF. The CDR3 DNA sequence: TGCGCCAGCAGAGGGACTCGGGGGAGGAATCAGCCCCAGCATTTT. The rearrangement uses TRBV10-2 and TRBJ1-5; D is possibly TRBD1 (5 bases). From germline, CDR1 is WSHSY and CDR2 SAAADI. The CDR3 totals 15 residues. V lost 6 bases and J lost 4, with 16 bases in between.

The gene calls are TRBV27 and TRBJ1-1, with a weak D call TRBD1 (6 bases). V lost 6 bases and J 0 bases, leaving 14 bases between the germline ends. The CDR3 sequence is 15 residues long. Per the germline V gene, CDR1 is MNHEY and CDR2 is SMNVEV (reference sequence). CDR3 residues: CASSRTAVMNTEAFF. DNA for the CDR3: TGTGCCAGCAGCCGGACAGCTGTCATGAACACTGAAGCTTTCTTT.

V usage is TRBV9 and J usage is TRBJ2-2; 12 nucleotides match TRBD2. CDR1 is SGDLS and CDR2 is YYNGEE in the germline V gene. The length of the CDR3 is 18 residues. Unmatched junction bases numbered 8, after V lost 2 bases and J lost 3 bases. DNA of the CDR3: TGTGCCAGCAGCGTCCGAACTAGCGGGGGGACGGACACCGGGGAGCTGTTTTTT. This codes for CASSVRTSGGTDTGELFF.

This clone was found many times. The gene calls are TRBV19 and TRBJ1-4; TRBD1 aligns across 9 bases. The CDR3 extends over 13 amino acids. V was pared by 8 bases and J by 8 bases, with 6 bases of the junction left unmatched. Per germline, CDR1 LNHDA and CDR2 SQIVND (reference sequence). The CDR3 reads CASLDRGNEKLFF. DNA for the CDR3: TGTGCCAGTCTGGACAGGGGTAACGAAAAACTGTTTTTT.

This clone is a singleton in its sample. The chain combines TRBV24-1 with TRBJ2-1, with TRBD1 as a possible D gene (5 bases). V was trimmed by 4 bases and J by 4 bases, leaving 10 bases between them. CDR3 length: 14 amino acids. Germline CDR1 KGHDR, CDR2 SFDVKD. The CDR3 here is CATSDPDRYNEQFF. The CDR3 region has the DNA TGTGCCACCAGTGACCCCGACAGATACAATGAGCAGTTCTTC.

The chain recombines TRBV7-2 with TRBJ1-4; TRBD1 matches at 7 bases. CDR1 is SGHTA, CDR2 FQGNSA, per germline. This CDR3 has 15 amino acids. With 5 bases clipped from V and 2 bases from J, the junction kept 5 bases outside the gene matches. The CDR3 DNA follows: TGTGCCAGCAGCGCCGGGACAGTCACTAATGAAAAACTGTTTTTT. It is translated as CASSAGTVTNEKLFF.

On this clone: The same CDR3 can be traced to other DNA sequences in this sample. The chain uses TRBV5-1 and TRBJ2-7; TRBD1 agrees at 11 bases. The CDR3 loop spans 15 amino acids. Unmatched junction bases numbered 5, after V lost 4 bases and J lost 2 bases. CDR1 is SGHRS and CDR2 is YFSETQ in the germline V gene. The CDR3 reads CASSAGTGGTYEQYF. DNA of the CDR3: TGCGCCAGCAGCGCCGGGACAGGGGGTACCTACGAGCAGTACTTC.

This clone has more than one count but fewer than ten. V and J are TRBV19 and TRBJ1-1; no firm D call. CDR1 LNHDA and CDR2 SQIVND come from the germline V gene (reference sequence). This CDR3 has 13 amino acids. The V end lost 1 base, the J end lost 8 bases, and 11 bases lay between the germline ends. This CDR3 reads CASSIAGVPEAFF. CDR3 nucleotides: TGTGCCAGTAGTATAGCCGGGGTACCCGAAGCTTTCTTT.

The V and J genes are TRBV12-3 or TRBV12-4 and TRBJ2-7; 9 bases agree with TRBD1. V was pared by 5 bases and J by 5 bases, with 4 bases of the junction left unmatched. The CDR3 covers 13 residues. As DNA, the CDR3 is TGTGCCAGCAGTGACCGGGACAGGGACGAGCAGTACTTC. Translation gives CASSDRDRDEQYF.

This clone was found once. V usage is TRBV5-6 and J usage is TRBJ2-7; TRBD1 matches at 8 bases. J gave up 3 bases and V 2 bases, and 7 bases lay outside the gene matches. Germline loops: CDR1 SGHDT, CDR2 YYEEEE. The CDR3 totals 15 residues. Here the CDR3 reads CASSFVGQEIYEQYF. The CDR3 bases are TGTGCCAGCAGCTTTGTGGGACAGGAGATCTACGAGCAGTACTTC.

This rearrangement joins TRBV2 to TRBJ1-6; D gene ambiguous. Per germline, CDR1 SNHLY and CDR2 FYNNEI. V shed 0 bases and J shed 10 bases, with 7 bases lying between them. The CDR3 consists of 13 residues. CDR3 nucleotide sequence: TGTGCCAGCAGTGAAGCGCGGGAGTCACCCCTCCACTTT. It is translated as CASSEARESPLHF.

This clone was recorded once. This sequence joins TRBV18 and TRBJ1-1; D possibly corresponds to TRBD1 (6 bases). The germline V and J ends were trimmed by 2 bases and 8 bases, with 21 bases remaining between them. The CDR3 totals 16 residues. The germline CDR1 and CDR2 sequences are KGHSH and LQKENI. The CDR3 here is CASSPGGAPSGKEAFF. The CDR3 coding sequence is TGTGCCAGCTCACCAGGGGGGGCCCCCTCGGGAAAAGAAGCTTTCTTT.

The CDR3 DNA reads TGTGCCAGCAGTTCCTCTCAGCCCCAGCATTTT. It codes for CASSSSQPQHF. The gene calls are TRBV28 and TRBJ1-5; D is unresolved. V lost 4 bases, J lost 6 bases, and 4 bases lay in between. CDR3 length equals 11 residues. Germline CDR1 reads MDHEN; CDR2 reads SYDVKM.

The chain couples TRBV30 to TRBJ1-5, with 7 nucleotides matching TRBD1. CDR1 is GTSNPN and CDR2 is SVGIG in the germline V gene (reference sequence). V trimming: 0 bases; J trimming: 5 bases; junction bases outside the gene matches: 4. This CDR3 spans 14 amino acids. CDR3 DNA: TGTGCCTGGAGTGTAGGGGGCGACGATCAGCCCCAGCATTTT. This translates into CAWSVGGDDQPQHF.

In this sample, this clone turned up a few times. This chain links TRBV3-1 (or the pseudogene TRBV3-2) with TRBJ1-6; 7 bases map to TRBD1. The CDR3 has 14 amino acids. With 4 bases clipped from V and 8 bases from J, the junction kept 5 bases outside the gene matches. From germline, CDR1 is LGHDT and CDR2 YNNKEL (reference sequence). CDR3 sequence reads: CASSRTGGDSPLHF. The DNA for the CDR3 is TGTGCCAGCAGCCGGACAGGCGGGGATTCACCCCTCCACTTT.

The J gene is TRBJ1-5, the V gene TRBV28; D perhaps matches TRBD1 (6 bases). Trimming left V 6 bases short and J 3 bases short, with 15 bases between. In germline, CDR1 is MDHEN, CDR2 SYDVKM. This CDR3 spans 15 amino acids. This CDR3 is CASRESGQINQPQHF. Written as DNA, the CDR3 is TGTGCCAGCAGGGAGTCCGGACAGATCAATCAGCCCCAGCATTTT.

The chain is built from TRBV5-1 and TRBJ1-2; D perhaps matches TRBD1 (6 bases). CDR3 length: 15 residues. V was cut by 0 bases and J by 4 bases, with 13 bases left in between. The germline gives CDR1 SGHRS, CDR2 YFSETQ. CDR3 sequence: CASSLAWDTPYGYTF. CDR3 coding DNA: TGCGCCAGCAGCTTGGCATGGGACACCCCCTATGGCTACACCTTC. The full variable domain, rest sourced from reference TRBV5-1 and TRBJ1-2, is KAGVTQTPRYLIKTRGQQVTLSCSPISGHRSVSWYQQTPGQGLQFLFEYFSETQRNKGNFPGRFSGRQFSNSRSEMNVSTLELGDSALYLCASSLAWDTPYGYTFGSGTRLTVV.

The chain has TRBV5-4 and TRBJ2-1; the match to TRBD2 covers 12 bases. The V gene end was trimmed by 10 bases and the J gene end by 0 bases; junction bases not matched to a gene: 8. This CDR3 contains 16 residues. From germline, CDR1 is SGHNT and CDR2 YYREEE (reference sequence). CDR3 residues: CAGGLAGLSSYNEQFF. As DNA, the CDR3 is TGTGCCGGGGGACTAGCGGGTTTAAGCTCCTACAATGAGCAGTTCTTC.

The chain carries TRBV7-9 and TRBJ1-2; 7 bases agree with TRBD1. The CDR3 covers 16 residues. CDR1 is SEHNR, CDR2 FQNEAQ, per germline (reference sequence). Losses at the gene ends were 5 bases for V and 4 bases for J; bases not matched to a gene: 13. The CDR3 region is CASSVADRVTTYGYTF. In nucleotides, the CDR3 is TGTGCCAGCAGCGTCGCCGACAGGGTGACAACCTATGGCTACACCTTC.

In this sample, this clone turned up once. V gene TRBV9 combines with J gene TRBJ2-7; 7 bases agree with TRBD1. This CDR3 has 13 amino acids. The V gene end was trimmed by 8 bases and the J gene end by 4 bases; junction bases not matched to a gene: 9. The germline CDR1 and CDR2 sequences are SGDLS and YYNGEE. CDR3 nucleotide sequence: TGTGCCAGATCGACAGGGTCTATTTACGAGCAGTACTTC. Protein sequence: CARSTGSIYEQYF.

The chain employs TRBV10-3 and TRBJ1-3; D is possibly TRBD1 (5 bases). CDR1 is ENHRY, CDR2 SYGVKD, per germline. The CDR3 has 13 amino acids. With 8 bases removed from V and 0 bases from J, the gap between germline ends came to 8 bases. CDR3 region: CAIGDSSGNTIYF. CDR3 nucleotides: TGTGCCATCGGCGACAGCTCTGGAAACACCATATATTTT.